The 10 T cell receptor beta chains reported below all come from one sample, sequenced in a study of T cell responses to AZD1222 COVID-19 vaccine. The assay was immunoSEQ multiplex PCR, and TCRdb's table has in-frame clones only and misses some. The sample includes some 120,000 clones, just under 95% of them seen just once. This specimen was peripheral blood, taken on day 0 of AZD1222 vaccination. These receptors all stem from an adult in good health.

The V call is TRBV9, the J call TRBJ2-2; TRBD2 is a possible D gene (9 bases). V lost 4 bases to trimming and J lost 5 bases, with 18 bases between them. The CDR3 sequence is 16 residues long. CDR1 SGDLS and CDR2 YYNGEE come from the germline V gene. The CDR3 is CASSLPSGTGTGELFF. The CDR3 region has the DNA TGTGCCAGCAGCCTCCCTAGCGGGACAGGAACCGGGGAGCTGTTTTTT. The full variable domain, with the rest looked up from reference TRBV9 and TRBJ2-2, is DSGVTQTPKHLITATGQRVTLRCSPRSGDLSVYWYQQSLDQGLQFLIQYYNGEERAKGNILERFSAQQFPDLHSELNLSSLELGDSALYFCASSLPSGTGTGELFFGEGSRLTVL.

V usage is TRBV5-8 and J usage is TRBJ2-2, with TRBD1 matching 8 bases. The CDR3 consists of 16 residues. CDR1 and CDR2 from the germline V gene are SGHTS and YDEGEE. Germline trimming cut 4 bases from V and 6 bases from J; bases unmatched to any gene: 11. The CDR3 coding sequence is TGTGCCAGCAGCCATTCGGACAGGGCCGCGGCCGGGGAGCTGTTTTTT. This encodes CASSHSDRAAAGELFF.

The chain employs TRBV12-5 and TRBJ2-2; D possibly corresponds to TRBD1 (6 bases). V lost 4 bases to trimming and J lost 0 bases, with 18 bases between them. The length of the CDR3 is 18 residues. Germline V lookup: CDR1 LGHNT, CDR2 FRNRAP. CDR3 DNA sequence: TGTGCTAGTGGTTCACTGGCCGGGACACTTTCGAACACCGGGGAGCTGTTTTTT. Its translation is CASGSLAGTLSNTGELFF.

In its sample, this clone was seen a few times. The rearrangement links TRBV24-1 to TRBJ1-2; perhaps TRBD1 as D (5 bases). The CDR3 is made up of 14 amino acids. V was trimmed by 1 base and J by 6 bases, leaving 11 bases between them. Germline V CDR1 and CDR2: KGHDR, SFDVKD. CDR3 bases: TGTGCCACCAGTGATTTCCCCAGGGCAAATGGCTACACCTTC. It translates to CATSDFPRANGYTF.

The gene calls are TRBV18 and TRBJ2-7, with TRBD1 matching 9 bases. The CDR3 length is 15 residues. The V segment lost 4 bases and the J segment 3 bases; nucleotides outside the gene matches: 7. In germline, CDR1 is KGHSH, CDR2 LQKENI. The CDR3 loop reads CASSLPGQGVYEQYF. CDR3 coding DNA: TGTGCCAGCTCACTACCGGGACAGGGAGTCTACGAGCAGTACTTC.

J is TRBJ2-7 and V is TRBV5-1; 11 positions match TRBD2. There are 15 residues in the CDR3. In germline, CDR1 is SGHRS, CDR2 YFSETQ. J was trimmed by 2 bases and V by 3 bases; bases with no gene match: 4. As DNA, the CDR3 is TGCGCCAGCAGCTGGGGGACTAGCGGAACCTACGAGCAGTACTTC. As protein: CASSWGTSGTYEQYF.

The V and J genes are TRBV27 and TRBJ2-1; 9 nucleotides agree with TRBD1. The junction had 3 bases not matched to a gene; V was cut back by 3 bases and J by 3 bases. Germline CDR1 is MNHEY and CDR2 is SMNVEV (reference sequence). The CDR3 is 15 amino acids. This CDR3 reads CASSLGQGLYNEQFF. The DNA of the CDR3 is TGTGCCAGCAGTTTGGGACAGGGACTCTACAATGAGCAGTTCTTC.

The chain combines TRBV5-1 with TRBJ2-1; unclear D gene. CDR3 length equals 13 residues. Per germline, CDR1 SGHRS and CDR2 YFSETQ. The V and J ends lost 4 bases and 3 bases respectively, with 8 bases between them. The CDR3 bases are TGCGCCAGCAGCCCGAGGTACTACAATGAGCAGTTCTTC. It encodes CASSPRYYNEQFF.

The J gene is TRBJ2-4, the V gene TRBV19; D perhaps matches TRBD1 (5 bases). The CDR3 covers 14 residues. Between the trimmed V and J ends, which lost 3 bases and 5 bases, there was a span of 11 bases. Germline V lookup: CDR1 LNHDA, CDR2 SQIVND (reference sequence). The CDR3 is CASSIGQGENIQYF. CDR3 sequence (DNA): TGTGCCAGTAGTATTGGGCAGGGCGAAAACATTCAGTACTTC.

The J gene is TRBJ2-7, the V gene TRBV4-3, with 8 bases fitting TRBD2. The CDR3 consists of 15 residues. From germline, CDR1 is LGHNA and CDR2 YSLEER. The V segment lost 3 bases and the J segment 0 bases; nucleotides outside the gene matches: 4. CDR3 region: CASSQIAGSSYEQYF. The CDR3, as DNA: TGCGCCAGCAGCCAGATAGCGGGGAGCTCCTACGAGCAGTACTTC.